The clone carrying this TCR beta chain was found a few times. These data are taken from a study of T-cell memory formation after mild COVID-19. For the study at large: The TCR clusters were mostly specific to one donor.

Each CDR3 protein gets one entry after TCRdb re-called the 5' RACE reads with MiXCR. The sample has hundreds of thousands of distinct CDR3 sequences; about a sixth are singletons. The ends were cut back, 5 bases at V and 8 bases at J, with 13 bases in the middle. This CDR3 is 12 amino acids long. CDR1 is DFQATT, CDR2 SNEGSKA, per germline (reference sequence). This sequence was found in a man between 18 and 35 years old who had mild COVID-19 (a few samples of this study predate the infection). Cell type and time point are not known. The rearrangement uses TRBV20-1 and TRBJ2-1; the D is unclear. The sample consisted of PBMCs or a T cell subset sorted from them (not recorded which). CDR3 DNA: TGCAGTGCTTACCCGGTTGGCGATGAGCAGTTCTTC. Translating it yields CSAYPVGDEQFF.